This T cell receptor (beta chain) was sequenced during a study of shared clonotypes between healthy human individuals. Findings and caveats of the study: For naive CD4 cells, roughly 4.6% of clonotypes were shared across a handful of donors. Only a few donors were included, so the genetic and exposure-history diversity represented was limited. All-four-donor shared clonotypes had higher generation probabilities than non-shared clonotypes did.

Germline V gene lookup returns CDR1 SEHNR and CDR2 FQNEAQ (reference sequence). The CDR3 loop spans 13 amino acids. Trimming removed 5 bases at V and 8 bases at J, with 15 bases between. This clone appeared once. Its antigen is not identified. Some clones are missing from TCRdb's copy, which holds only in-frame ones; the method was immunoSEQ multiplex PCR. In the table there are about 1.5 million clones, nearly 99% of which are singletons. The TCR originated in a young man in good health. Sequencing used naive CD4+ T cells sorted from blood. The subset was: CD45RA+ positively selected. The rearrangement joins TRBV7-9 to TRBJ1-2; D may be TRBD1 (5 bases). The CDR3 region has the DNA TGTGCCAGCAGCAGGAGGGGTTTTGACGGCTACACCTTC. It is translated as CASSRRGFDGYTF.